This passage covers 4 T cell receptor beta chains from one sample sequenced in a study of T cells in Graves' hyperthyroidism and ophthalmopathy. Researchers amplified the TCR beta CDR3 regions from RNA transcripts. An initial round of RT-PCR targeting the TCR CDR3 relied on the HTBI primer set. TCRdb re-called the multiplex PCR reads with MiXCR, one entry per CDR3 protein. The sample includes hundreds of thousands of distinct CDR3 sequences, around 15% of them seen just once. Sequenced input: blood. These receptors were taken from a woman aged 40 to 50 with Graves' ophthalmopathy.

J is TRBJ2-1 and V is TRBV7-8; D ambiguous. V was clipped by 5 bases and J by 5 bases, with 10 bases between them. Germline V gene lookup returns CDR1 SGHVS and CDR2 FQNEAQ. The CDR3 consists of 13 residues. DNA of the CDR3: TGTGCCAGCAGCACCGACTGGAACAATGAGCAGTTCTTC. Protein sequence: CASSTDWNNEQFF.

The V and J genes are TRBV18 and TRBJ1-2; weak D call: TRBD1 (6 bases). The CDR3 totals 14 residues. Between the trimmed V and J ends, which lost 1 base and 9 bases, there was a span of 15 bases. The germline V gene encodes CDR1 KGHSH and CDR2 LQKENI. CDR3 residues: CASSPRAGGDRYTF. The CDR3 region has the DNA TGTGCCAGCTCACCACGGGCGGGGGGCGATCGCTACACCTTC.

This clonotype was recorded at least ten times. The chain is built from TRBV25-1 and TRBJ1-1; D is ambiguous. Trimming shortened V by 1 base and J by 4 bases, and 10 bases separated the two germline ends. Germline CDR1 is MGHDK and CDR2 is SYGVNS. CDR3 length: 14 residues. This CDR3 reads CASSEWEWGTEAFF. As DNA, the CDR3 is TGTGCCAGCAGTGAATGGGAGTGGGGCACTGAAGCTTTCTTT.

At least ten counts were recorded for this clonotype. The rearrangement uses TRBV6-1 and TRBJ2-7; 10 bases align to TRBD2. The V and J ends lost 0 bases and 3 bases, in that order; junction bases with no gene match: 2. This CDR3 contains 15 residues. CDR1 is MNHNS, CDR2 SASEGT, per germline. The CDR3 sequence: CASSEASGRIYEQYF. Written as DNA, the CDR3 is TGTGCCAGCAGTGAAGCTAGCGGGAGGATCTACGAGCAGTACTTC.